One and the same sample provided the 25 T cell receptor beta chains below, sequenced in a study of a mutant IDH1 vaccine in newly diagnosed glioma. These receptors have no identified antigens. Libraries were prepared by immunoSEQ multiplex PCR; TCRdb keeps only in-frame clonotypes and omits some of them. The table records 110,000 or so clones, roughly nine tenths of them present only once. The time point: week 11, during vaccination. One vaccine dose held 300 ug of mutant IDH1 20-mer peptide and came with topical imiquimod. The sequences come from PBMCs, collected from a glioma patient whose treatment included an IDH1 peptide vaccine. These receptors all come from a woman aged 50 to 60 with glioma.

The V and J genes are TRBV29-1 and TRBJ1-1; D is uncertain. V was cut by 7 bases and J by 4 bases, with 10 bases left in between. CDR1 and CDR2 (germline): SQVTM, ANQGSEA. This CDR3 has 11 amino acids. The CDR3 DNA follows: TGCAGCGCAATAGGGAGCACTGAAGCTTTCTTT. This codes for CSAIGSTEAFF.

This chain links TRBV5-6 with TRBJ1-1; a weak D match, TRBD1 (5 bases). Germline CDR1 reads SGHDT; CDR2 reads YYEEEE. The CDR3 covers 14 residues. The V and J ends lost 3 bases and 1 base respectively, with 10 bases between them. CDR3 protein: CASSWGLKNTEAFF. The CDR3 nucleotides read TGTGCCAGCAGCTGGGGACTGAAGAACACTGAAGCTTTCTTT.

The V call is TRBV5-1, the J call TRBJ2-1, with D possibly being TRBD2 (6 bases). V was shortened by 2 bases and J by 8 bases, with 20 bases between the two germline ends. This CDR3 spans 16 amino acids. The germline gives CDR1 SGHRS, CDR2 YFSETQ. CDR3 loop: CASSFYTGTSEDEQFF. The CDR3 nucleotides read TGCGCCAGCAGCTTTTATACCGGGACTTCCGAGGATGAGCAGTTCTTC.

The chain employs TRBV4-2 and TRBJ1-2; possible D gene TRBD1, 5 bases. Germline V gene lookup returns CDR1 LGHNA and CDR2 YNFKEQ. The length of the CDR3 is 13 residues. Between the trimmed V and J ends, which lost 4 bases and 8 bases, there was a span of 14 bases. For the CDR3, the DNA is TGTGCCAGCAGCCTGGGACTGAGAGAGGGCTACACCTTC. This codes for CASSLGLREGYTF.

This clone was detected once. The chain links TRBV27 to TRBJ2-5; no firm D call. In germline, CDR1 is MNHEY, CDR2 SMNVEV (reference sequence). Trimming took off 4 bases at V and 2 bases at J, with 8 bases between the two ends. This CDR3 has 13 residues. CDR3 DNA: TGTGCCAGCAGTTCCTCATATCAAGAGACCCAGTACTTC. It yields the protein CASSSSYQETQYF.

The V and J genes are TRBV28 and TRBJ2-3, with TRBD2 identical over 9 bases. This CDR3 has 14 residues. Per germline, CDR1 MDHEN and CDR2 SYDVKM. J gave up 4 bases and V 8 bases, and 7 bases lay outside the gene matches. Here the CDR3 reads CASEVAGGADTQYF. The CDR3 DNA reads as TGTGCCAGCGAAGTGGCGGGAGGGGCAGATACGCAGTATTTT.

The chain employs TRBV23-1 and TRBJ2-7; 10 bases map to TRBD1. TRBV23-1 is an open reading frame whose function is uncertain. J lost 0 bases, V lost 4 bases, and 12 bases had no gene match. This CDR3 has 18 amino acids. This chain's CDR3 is CASSPGQGSSGGSYEQYF. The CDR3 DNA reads TGCGCCAGCAGTCCGGGACAGGGGTCCTCGGGGGGCTCCTACGAGCAGTACTTC.

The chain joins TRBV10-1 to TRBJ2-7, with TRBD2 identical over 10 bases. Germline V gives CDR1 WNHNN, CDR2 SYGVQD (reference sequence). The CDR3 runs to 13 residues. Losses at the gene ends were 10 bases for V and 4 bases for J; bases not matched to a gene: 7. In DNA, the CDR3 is TGCGCCACTCTAGCGGGAGTATGGTACGAGCAGTACTTC. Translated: CATLAGVWYEQYF.

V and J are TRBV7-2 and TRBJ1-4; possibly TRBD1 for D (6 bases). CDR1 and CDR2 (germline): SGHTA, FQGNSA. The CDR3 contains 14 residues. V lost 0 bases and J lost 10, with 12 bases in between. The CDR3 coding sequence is TGTGCCAGCAGCTTAGCGAGGCAGGGGCGAAAACTGTTTTTT. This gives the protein CASSLARQGRKLFF.

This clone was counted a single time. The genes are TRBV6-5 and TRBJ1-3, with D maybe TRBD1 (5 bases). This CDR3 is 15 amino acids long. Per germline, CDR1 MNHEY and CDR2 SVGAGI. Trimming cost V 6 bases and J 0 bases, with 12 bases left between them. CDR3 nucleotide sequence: TGTGCCAGCAGCCTACAGGTTGGCTCTGGAAACACCATATATTTT. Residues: CASSLQVGSGNTIYF.

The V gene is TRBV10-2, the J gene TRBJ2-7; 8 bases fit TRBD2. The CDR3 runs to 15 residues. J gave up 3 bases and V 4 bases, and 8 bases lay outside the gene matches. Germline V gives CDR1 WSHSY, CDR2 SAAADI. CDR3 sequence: CASSVVAGRGYEQYF. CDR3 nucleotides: TGCGCCAGCAGTGTCGTAGCGGGAAGGGGCTACGAGCAGTACTTC.

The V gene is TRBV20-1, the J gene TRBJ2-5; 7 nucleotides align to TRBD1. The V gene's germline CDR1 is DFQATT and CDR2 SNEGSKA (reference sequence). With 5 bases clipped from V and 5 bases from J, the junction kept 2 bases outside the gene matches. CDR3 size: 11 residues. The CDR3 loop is CSAFRGETQYF. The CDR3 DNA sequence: TGCAGTGCTTTCAGGGGGGAGACCCAGTACTTC.

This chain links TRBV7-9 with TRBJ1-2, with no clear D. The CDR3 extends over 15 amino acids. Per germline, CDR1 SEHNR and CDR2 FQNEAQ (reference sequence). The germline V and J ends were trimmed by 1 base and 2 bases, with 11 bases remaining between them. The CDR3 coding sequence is TGTGCCAGCAGCTTAGGACTGGATCCCAACTATGGCTACACCTTC. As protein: CASSLGLDPNYGYTF.

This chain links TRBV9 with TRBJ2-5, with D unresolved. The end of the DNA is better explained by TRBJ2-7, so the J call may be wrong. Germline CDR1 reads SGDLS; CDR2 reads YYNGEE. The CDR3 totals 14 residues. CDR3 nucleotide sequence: TGTGCCAGCAGCGCACACTTGGACGGCTACGAGCAGTACTTC. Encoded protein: CASSAHLDGYEQYF.

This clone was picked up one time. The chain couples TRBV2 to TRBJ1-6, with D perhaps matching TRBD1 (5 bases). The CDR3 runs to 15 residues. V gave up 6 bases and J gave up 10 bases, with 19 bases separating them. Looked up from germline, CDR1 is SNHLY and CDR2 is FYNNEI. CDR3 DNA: TGTGCCAGCAGAGCCGGTAGGGGCCTTCGGTCACCCCTCCACTTT. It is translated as CASRAGRGLRSPLHF.

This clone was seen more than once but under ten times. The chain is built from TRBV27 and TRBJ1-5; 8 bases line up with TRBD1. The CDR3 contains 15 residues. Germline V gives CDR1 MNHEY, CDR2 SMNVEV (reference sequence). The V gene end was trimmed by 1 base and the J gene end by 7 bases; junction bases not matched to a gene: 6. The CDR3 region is CASSLWAGGAQPQHF. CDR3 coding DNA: TGTGCCAGCAGTTTATGGGCAGGGGGCGCGCAGCCCCAGCATTTT.

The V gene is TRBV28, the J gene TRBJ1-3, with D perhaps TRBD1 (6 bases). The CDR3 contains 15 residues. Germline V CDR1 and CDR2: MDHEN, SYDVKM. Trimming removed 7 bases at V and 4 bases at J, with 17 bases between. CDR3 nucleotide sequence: TGTGCCAGCACCCCCCTCCGGGGGCCGGGAAACACCATATATTTT. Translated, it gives CASTPLRGPGNTIYF. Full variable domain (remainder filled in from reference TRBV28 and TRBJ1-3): DVKVTQSSRYLVKRTGEKVFLECVQDMDHENMFWYRQDPGLGLRLIYFSYDVKMKEKGDIPEGYSVSREKKERFSLILESASTNQTSMYLCASTPLRGPGNTIYFGEGSWLTVV.

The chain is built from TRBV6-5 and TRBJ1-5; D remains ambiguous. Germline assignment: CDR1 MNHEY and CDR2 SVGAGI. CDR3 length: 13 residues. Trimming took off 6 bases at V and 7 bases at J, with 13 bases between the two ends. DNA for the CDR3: TGTGCCAGCAGCTCTCGGCGGGGACAGCCCCAGCATTTT. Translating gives CASSSRRGQPQHF.

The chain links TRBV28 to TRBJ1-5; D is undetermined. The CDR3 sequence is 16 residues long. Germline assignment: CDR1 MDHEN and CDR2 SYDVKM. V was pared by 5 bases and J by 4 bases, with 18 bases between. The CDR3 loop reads CASSIPAGFRNQPQHF. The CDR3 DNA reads TGTGCCAGCAGTATCCCCGCGGGCTTCAGAAATCAGCCCCAGCATTTT.

CDR3 amino acids: CASSGQGAEQYF. CDR3 DNA sequence: TGTGCCAGCAGCGGACAGGGGGCCGAGCAGTACTTC. The chain recombines TRBV5-6 with TRBJ2-7, with 11 bases lining up with TRBD1. Germline CDR1 and CDR2: SGHDT and YYEEEE. There are 12 residues in the CDR3. The V and J ends lost 4 bases and 6 bases, in that order; junction bases with no gene match: 0.

This chain's CDR3 is CASKHGGADGYTF. CDR3 DNA sequence: TGTGCCAGTAAACATGGGGGGGCAGATGGCTACACCTTC. The J gene is TRBJ1-2, the V gene TRBV28; a weak D match, TRBD1 (6 bases). CDR3 length equals 13 residues. From germline, CDR1 is MDHEN and CDR2 SYDVKM. V dropped 9 bases and J dropped 6 bases, with 17 bases sitting between them.

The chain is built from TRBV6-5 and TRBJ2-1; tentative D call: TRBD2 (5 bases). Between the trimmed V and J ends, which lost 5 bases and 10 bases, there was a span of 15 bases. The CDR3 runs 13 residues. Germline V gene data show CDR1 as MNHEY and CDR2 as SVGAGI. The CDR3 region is CASSRPAGLEQFF. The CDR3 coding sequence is TGTGCCAGCAGTCGACCCGCGGGCCTAGAGCAGTTCTTC.

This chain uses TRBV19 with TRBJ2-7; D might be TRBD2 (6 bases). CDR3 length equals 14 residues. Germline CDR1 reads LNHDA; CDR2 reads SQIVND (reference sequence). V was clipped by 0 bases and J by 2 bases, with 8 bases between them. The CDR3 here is CASSIERGPYEQYF. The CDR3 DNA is TGTGCCAGTAGTATAGAGCGGGGACCCTACGAGCAGTACTTC.

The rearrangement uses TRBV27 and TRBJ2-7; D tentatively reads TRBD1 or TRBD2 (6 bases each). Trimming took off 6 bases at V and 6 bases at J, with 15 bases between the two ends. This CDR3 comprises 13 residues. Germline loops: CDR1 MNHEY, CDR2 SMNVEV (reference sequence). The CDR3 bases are TGTGCCAGCAGCGGGAGAATAGGGGGCGAGCAGTACTTC. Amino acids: CASSGRIGGEQYF.

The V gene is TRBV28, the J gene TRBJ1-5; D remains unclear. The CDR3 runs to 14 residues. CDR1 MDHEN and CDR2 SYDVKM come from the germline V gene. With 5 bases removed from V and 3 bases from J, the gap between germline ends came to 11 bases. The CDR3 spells CASSKGIFNQPQHF. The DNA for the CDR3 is TGTGCCAGCAGTAAAGGTATCTTCAATCAGCCCCAGCATTTT.